This is a list of T cell receptor beta chains from one sample in a study of a mutant IDH1 vaccine in newly diagnosed glioma. Assay used: immunoSEQ multiplex PCR; TCRdb lists only in-frame clones, some missing. The data hold tens of thousands of clones, with roughly 82% observed a single time. The sample consisted of PBMCs, taken from a glioma patient treated with radiotherapy, temozolomide or both. These receptors originate from a man aged 40-49 years with glioma. Some clones in this sample may be carry-over from other donors' samples. CDR3s include the opening cysteine and the closing phenylalanine or tryptophan. The D gene is left open where the match is weak. Clone sizes are given selectively: once, few, many, or a class where the clone is expanded.

length,V,J,D,size,DNA,CDR3
15,TRBV7-8,TRBJ2-2,-,few,TGTGCCAGCAGCCCAGAGGGGATGAACACCGGGGAGCTGTTTTTT,CASSPEGMNTGELFF
9,TRBV29-1,TRBJ1-2,-,-,TGCAGCGTACCGGGACACTACGCCTTC,CSVPGHYAF
13,TRBV30,TRBJ2-5,-,-,TGTGCCTGGAGCTTGGGGCACCAAGAGACCCAGTACTTC,CAWSLGHQETQYF
12,TRBV2,TRBJ1-2,-,once,TGTGCCAGCAAGGGCGGCGCCTATGGCTACACCTTC,CASKGGAYGYTF
16,TRBV18,TRBJ2-3,TRBD2,-,TGTGCCAGCTCACCAAGACTAGCGGGAGCCACAGATACGCAGTATTTT,CASSPRLAGATDTQYF
14,TRBV5-6,TRBJ1-5,-,many,TGTGCCAGCAGCTTGTTTCTGAGCAATCAGCCCCAGCATTTT,CASSLFLSNQPQHF
15,TRBV19,TRBJ1-2,TRBD1,once,TGTGCCACCCGCGGGACAGGGGGCTTAGGCTATGGCTACACCTTC,CATRGTGGLGYGYTF
13,TRBV5-4,TRBJ2-5,-,once,TGTGCCAGCAGCTTTATATCACAAGAGACCCAGTACTTC,CASSFISQETQYF
15,TRBV30,TRBJ1-2,-,-,TGTGCCCAAATCACGGATGGGAACCCTAACTATGGCTACACCTTC,CAQITDGNPNYGYTF
17,TRBV9,TRBJ2-2,-,-,TGTGCCAGCAGCGTAGGTGGGACCCAGCGATTGGGCGGGGAGCTGTTTTTT,CASSVGGTQRLGGELFF
13,TRBV27,TRBJ1-2,-,-,TGTGCCAGCCGGGCCGCACCTCTCTATGGCTACACCTTC,CASRAAPLYGYTF
19,TRBV4-1,TRBJ1-6,-,-,TGCGCCAGCAGCCAAGATATGGCCGTTAGCGGGGTTCCTAATTCACCCCTCCACTTT,CASSQDMAVSGVPNSPLHF
13,TRBV4-1,TRBJ2-7,-,few,TGCGCCAGCAGCCAAGCCGGGACCTACGAGCAGTACTTC,CASSQAGTYEQYF
13,TRBV2,TRBJ1-6,-,-,TGTGCCAGCAGTGACAGGGTTAGCTCACCCCTCCACTTT,CASSDRVSSPLHF
15,TRBV6-6,TRBJ1-5,TRBD1,few,TGTGCCAGCAGTGATCGTACAGGGGGACGCCAGCCCCAGCATTTT,CASSDRTGGRQPQHF
15,TRBV7-8,TRBJ1-2,-,-,TGTGCCAGCAGCTTGCCGGGCAGGACTAACTATGGCTACACCTTC,CASSLPGRTNYGYTF
14,TRBV7-8,TRBJ1-1,-,-,TGTGCCAGCACCCTGAGGGGGGCGACCACTGAAGCTTTCTTT,CASTLRGATTEAFF
15,TRBV5-4,TRBJ1-4,-,-,TGTGCCAGCAGCTTGGAGGGGGCAACTAATGAAAAACTGTTTTTT,CASSLEGATNEKLFF
15,TRBV4-1,TRBJ1-5,-,-,TGCGCCAGCAGCCAAGAAGCAATAAGCAATCAGCCCCAGCATTTT,CASSQEAISNQPQHF
17,TRBV12-5,TRBJ1-5,-,-,TGTGCTAGTGGTTTGGTACAATTATCACAATTGTACGAGCCCCAGCATTTT,CASGLVQLSQLYEPQHF
13,TRBV5-6,TRBJ2-6,-,many,TGTGCCAGCAGCCGACCTGGGGCCAACGTCCTGACTTTC,CASSRPGANVLTF
13,TRBV29-1,TRBJ1-1,-,-,TGCAGCGTTGAACTTGGGGTGGGGGGGGAAGCTTTCTTT,CSVELGVGGEAFF